This T cell receptor (beta chain) is from a study of identical twins. The CDR3 totals 12 residues. Trimming cost V 4 bases and J 9 bases, with 14 bases left between them. CDR1 DFQATT and CDR2 SNEGSKA come from the germline V gene (reference sequence). Study-wide results and limits: The abundant beta clonotypes from cord blood had fewer insertions, and memory repertoires had none of this.

This clonotype has at least ten counts. Its specificity is not known. A universal primer site arose from template switching, and cDNA bore unique molecular identifiers. Each CDR3 protein is one row after TCRdb ran MiXCR on the 5' RACE reads. The sample yields fewer than 650,000 distinct CDR3 sequences, 7.1% seen once. The same data also contributed to another study, on yellow fever vaccine responses in identical twins.

Sequencing was carried out using PBMCs. The chain carries TRBV20-1 and TRBJ2-3, with a weak D call TRBD1 (6 bases). The receptor comes from a young woman in good health. The CDR3 region has the DNA TGCAGTGCTACAACTTCCACAGGGACGCAGTATTTT. Translation: CSATTSTGTQYF.